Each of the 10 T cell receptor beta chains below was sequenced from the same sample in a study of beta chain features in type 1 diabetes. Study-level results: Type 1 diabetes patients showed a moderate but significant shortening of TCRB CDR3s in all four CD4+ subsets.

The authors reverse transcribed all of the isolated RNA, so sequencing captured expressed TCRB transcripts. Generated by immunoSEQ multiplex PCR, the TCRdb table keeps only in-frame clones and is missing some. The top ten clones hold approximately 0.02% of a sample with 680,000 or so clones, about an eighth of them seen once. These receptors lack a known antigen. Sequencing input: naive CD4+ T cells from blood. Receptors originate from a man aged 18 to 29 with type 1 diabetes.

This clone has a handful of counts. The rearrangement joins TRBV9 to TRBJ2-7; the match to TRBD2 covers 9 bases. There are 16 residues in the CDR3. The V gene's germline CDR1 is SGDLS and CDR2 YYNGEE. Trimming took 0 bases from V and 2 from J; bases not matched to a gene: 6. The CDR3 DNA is TGTGCCAGCAGCGTAGGGGTAGCGGGGGCCCCCTACGAGCAGTACTTC. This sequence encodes CASSVGVAGAPYEQYF. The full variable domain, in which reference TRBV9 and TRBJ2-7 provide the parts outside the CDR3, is DSGVTQTPKHLITATGQRVTLRCSPRSGDLSVYWYQQSLDQGLQFLIQYYNGEERAKGNILERFSAQQFPDLHSELNLSSLELGDSALYFCASSVGVAGAPYEQYFGPGTRLTVT.

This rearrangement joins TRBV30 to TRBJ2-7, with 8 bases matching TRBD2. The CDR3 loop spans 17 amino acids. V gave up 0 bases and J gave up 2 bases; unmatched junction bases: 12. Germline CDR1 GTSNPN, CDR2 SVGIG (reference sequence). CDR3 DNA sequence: TGTGCCTGGAGTGTAAACAGGCTGAGCGGGGGTGCCTACGAGCAGTACTTC. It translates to CAWSVNRLSGGAYEQYF.

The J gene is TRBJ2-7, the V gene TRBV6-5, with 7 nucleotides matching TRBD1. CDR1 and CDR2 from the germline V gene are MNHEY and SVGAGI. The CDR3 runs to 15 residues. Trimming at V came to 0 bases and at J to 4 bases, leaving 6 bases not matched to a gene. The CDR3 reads CASSYSNLQGYEQYF. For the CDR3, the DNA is TGTGCCAGCAGTTACTCCAATTTACAGGGGTACGAGCAGTACTTC.

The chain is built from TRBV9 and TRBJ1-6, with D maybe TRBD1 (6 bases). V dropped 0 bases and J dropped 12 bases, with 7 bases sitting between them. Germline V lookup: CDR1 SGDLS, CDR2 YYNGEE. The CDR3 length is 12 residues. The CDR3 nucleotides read TGTGCCAGCAGCGTAGAGGGGGGACCCCTCCACTTT. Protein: CASSVEGGPLHF.

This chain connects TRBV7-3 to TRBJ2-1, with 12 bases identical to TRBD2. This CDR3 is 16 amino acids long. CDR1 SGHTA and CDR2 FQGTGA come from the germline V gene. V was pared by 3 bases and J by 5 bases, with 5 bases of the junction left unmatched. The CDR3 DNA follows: TGTGCCAGCAGCTTGGCGACTAGCGGGGGAAACAATGAGCAGTTCTTC. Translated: CASSLATSGGNNEQFF. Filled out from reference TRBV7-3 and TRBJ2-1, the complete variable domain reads GAGVSQTPSNKVTEKGKYVELRCDPISGHTALYWYRQSLGQGPEFLIYFQGTGAADDSGLPNDRFFAVRPEGSVSTLKIQRTERGDSAVYLCASSLATSGGNNEQFFGPGTRLTVL.

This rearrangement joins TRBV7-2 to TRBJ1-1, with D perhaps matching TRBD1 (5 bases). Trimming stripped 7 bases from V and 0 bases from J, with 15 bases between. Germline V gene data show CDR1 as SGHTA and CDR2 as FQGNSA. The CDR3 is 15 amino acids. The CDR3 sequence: CASKSSGTMNTEAFF. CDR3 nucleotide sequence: TGTGCCAGCAAATCCTCAGGGACCATGAACACTGAAGCTTTCTTT.

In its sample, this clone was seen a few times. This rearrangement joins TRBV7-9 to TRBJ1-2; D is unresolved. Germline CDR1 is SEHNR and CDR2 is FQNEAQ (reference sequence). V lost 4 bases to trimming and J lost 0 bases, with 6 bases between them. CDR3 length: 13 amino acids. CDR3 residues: CASSSDTNYGYTF. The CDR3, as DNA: TGTGCCAGCAGCTCCGACACTAACTATGGCTACACCTTC.

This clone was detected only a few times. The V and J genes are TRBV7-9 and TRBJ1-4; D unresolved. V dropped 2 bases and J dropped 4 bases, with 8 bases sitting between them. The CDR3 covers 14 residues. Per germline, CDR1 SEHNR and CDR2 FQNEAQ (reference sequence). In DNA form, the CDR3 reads TGTGCCAGCAGCTTACAGAGGGTTAATGAAAAACTGTTTTTT. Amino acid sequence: CASSLQRVNEKLFF.

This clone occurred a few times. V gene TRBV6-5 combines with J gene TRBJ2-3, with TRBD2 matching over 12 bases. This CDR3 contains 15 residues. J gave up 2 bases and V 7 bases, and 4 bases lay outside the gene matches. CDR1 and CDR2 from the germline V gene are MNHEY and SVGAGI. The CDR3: CASTRTSGDTDTQYF. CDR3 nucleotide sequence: TGTGCCAGCACCCGGACTAGCGGGGACACAGATACGCAGTATTTT.

The DNA of the CDR3 is TGTGCCATCAGTCCAGGGGACTATAACTATGGCTACACCTTC. Its protein product is CAISPGDYNYGYTF. The chain combines TRBV10-3 with TRBJ1-2; the D gene is possibly TRBD1 (6 bases). The germline V and J ends were trimmed by 5 bases and 1 base, with 11 bases remaining between them. Germline values: CDR1 ENHRY, CDR2 SYGVKD. This CDR3 comprises 14 residues.